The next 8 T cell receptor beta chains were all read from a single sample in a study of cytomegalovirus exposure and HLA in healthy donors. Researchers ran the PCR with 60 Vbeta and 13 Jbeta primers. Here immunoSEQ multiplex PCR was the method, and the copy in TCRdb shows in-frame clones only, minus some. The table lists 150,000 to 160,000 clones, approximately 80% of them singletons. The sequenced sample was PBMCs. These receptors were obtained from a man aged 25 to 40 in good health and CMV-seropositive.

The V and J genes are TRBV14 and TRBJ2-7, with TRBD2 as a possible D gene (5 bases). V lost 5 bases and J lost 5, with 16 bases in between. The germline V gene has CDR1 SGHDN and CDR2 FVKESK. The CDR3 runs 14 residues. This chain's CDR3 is CASSERTRLDEQYF. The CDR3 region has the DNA TGTGCCAGCAGCGAGAGGACTCGCCTCGACGAGCAGTACTTC.

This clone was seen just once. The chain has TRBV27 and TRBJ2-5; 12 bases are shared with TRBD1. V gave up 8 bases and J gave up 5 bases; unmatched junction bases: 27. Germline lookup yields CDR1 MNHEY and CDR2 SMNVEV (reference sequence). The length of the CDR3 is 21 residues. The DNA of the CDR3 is TGTGCCAGCCAACCACTCGCCGGGACAGGGGGCAAGGGCCGCACAAAGGAGACCCAGTACTTC. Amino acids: CASQPLAGTGGKGRTKETQYF.

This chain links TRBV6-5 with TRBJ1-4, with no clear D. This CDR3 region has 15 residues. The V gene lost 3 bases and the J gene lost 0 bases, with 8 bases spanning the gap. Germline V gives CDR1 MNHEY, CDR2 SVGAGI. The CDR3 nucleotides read TGTGCCAGCAGTTATTTTCCTTCAACTAATGAAAAACTGTTTTTT. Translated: CASSYFPSTNEKLFF.

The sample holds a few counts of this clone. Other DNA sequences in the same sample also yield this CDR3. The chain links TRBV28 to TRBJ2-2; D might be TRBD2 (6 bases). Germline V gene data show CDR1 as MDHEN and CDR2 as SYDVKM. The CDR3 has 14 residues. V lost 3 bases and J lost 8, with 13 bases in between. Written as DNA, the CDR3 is TGTGCCAGCAGTTTTCGTCGGGAGCGGGGGGAGCTGTTTTTT. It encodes CASSFRRERGELFF.

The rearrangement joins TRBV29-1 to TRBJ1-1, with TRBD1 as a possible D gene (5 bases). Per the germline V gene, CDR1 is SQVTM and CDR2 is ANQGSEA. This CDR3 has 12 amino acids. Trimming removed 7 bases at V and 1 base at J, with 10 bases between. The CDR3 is CSARQRNTEAFF. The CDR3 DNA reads TGCAGCGCCAGACAGCGGAACACTGAAGCTTTCTTT.

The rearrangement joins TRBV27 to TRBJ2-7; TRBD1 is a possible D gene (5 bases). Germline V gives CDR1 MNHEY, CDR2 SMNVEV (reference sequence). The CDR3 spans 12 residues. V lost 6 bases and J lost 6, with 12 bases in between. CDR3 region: CASRQVTGEQYF. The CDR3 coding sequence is TGTGCCAGCAGACAGGTGACGGGCGAGCAGTACTTC.

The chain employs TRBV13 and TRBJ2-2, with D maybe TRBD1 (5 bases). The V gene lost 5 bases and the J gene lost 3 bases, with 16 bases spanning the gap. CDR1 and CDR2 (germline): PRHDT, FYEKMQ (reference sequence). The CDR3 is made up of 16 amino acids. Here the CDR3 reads CASSLRVATYTGELFF. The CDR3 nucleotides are TGTGCCAGCAGCCTCAGGGTCGCGACTTACACCGGGGAGCTGTTTTTT.

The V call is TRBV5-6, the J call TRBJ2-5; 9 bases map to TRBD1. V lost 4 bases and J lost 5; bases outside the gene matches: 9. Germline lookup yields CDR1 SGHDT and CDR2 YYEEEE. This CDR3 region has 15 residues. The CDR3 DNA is TGTGCCAGCAGCCCCGGGACAGGGTTGCTCGAGACCCAGTACTTC. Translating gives CASSPGTGLLETQYF.